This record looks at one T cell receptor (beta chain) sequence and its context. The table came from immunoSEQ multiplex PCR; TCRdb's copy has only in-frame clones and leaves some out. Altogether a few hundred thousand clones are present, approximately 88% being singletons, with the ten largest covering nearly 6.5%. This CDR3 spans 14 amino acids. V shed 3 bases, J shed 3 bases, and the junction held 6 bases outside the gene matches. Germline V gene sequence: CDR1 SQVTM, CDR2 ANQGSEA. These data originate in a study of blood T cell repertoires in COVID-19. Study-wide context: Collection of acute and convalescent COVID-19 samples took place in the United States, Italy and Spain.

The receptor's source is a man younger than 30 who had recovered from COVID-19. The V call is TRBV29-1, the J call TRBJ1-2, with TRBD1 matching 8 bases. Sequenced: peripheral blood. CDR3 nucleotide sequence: TGCAGCGTTGACTCGACAGGGGACCACTATGGCTACACCTTC. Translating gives CSVDSTGDHYGYTF.